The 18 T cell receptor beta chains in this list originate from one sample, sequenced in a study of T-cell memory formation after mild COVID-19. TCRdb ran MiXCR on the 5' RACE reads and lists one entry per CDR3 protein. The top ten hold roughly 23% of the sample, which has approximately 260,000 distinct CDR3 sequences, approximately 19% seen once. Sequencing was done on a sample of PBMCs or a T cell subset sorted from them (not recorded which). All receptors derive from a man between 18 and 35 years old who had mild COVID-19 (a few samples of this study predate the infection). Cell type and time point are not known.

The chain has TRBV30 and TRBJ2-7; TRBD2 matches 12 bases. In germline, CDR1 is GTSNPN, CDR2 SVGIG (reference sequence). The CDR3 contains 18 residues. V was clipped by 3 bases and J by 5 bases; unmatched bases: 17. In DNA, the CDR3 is TGTGCCTGGAGACAACCAGGGGCTAGCGGGGGGGCCGTCCACGAGCAGTACTTC. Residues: CAWRQPGASGGAVHEQYF.

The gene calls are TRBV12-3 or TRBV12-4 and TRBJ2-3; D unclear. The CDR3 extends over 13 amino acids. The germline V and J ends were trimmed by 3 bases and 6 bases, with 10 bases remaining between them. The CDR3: CASSFTLGDTQYF. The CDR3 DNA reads TGTGCCAGCAGTTTTACGCTAGGGGATACGCAGTATTTT.

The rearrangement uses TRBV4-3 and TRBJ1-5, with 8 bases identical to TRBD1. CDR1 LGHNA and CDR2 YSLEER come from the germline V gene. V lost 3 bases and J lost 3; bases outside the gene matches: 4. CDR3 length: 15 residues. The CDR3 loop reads CASSQWTGNNQPQHF. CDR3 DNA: TGCGCCAGCAGCCAGTGGACAGGGAACAATCAGCCCCAGCATTTT.

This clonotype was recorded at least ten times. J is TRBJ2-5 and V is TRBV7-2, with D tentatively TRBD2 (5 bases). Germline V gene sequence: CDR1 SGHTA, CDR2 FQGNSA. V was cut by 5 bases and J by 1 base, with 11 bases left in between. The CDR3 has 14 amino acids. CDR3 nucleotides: TGTGCCAGCAGCCCACGACTATCCCAAGAGACCCAGTACTTC. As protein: CASSPRLSQETQYF.

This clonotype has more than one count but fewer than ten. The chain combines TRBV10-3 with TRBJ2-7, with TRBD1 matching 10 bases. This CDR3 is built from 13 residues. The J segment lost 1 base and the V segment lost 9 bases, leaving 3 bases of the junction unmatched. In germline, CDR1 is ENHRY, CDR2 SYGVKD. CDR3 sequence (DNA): TGTGCCATAGGGACAGGGGCATCCTACGAGCAGTACGTC. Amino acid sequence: CAIGTGASYEQYV.

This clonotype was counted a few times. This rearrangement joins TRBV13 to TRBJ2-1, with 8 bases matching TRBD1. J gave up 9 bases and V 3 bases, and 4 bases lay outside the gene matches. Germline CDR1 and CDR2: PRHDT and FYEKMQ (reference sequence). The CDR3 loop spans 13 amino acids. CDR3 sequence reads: CASSFQGAGEQFF. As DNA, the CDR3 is TGTGCCAGCAGCTTTCAGGGGGCGGGTGAGCAGTTCTTC.

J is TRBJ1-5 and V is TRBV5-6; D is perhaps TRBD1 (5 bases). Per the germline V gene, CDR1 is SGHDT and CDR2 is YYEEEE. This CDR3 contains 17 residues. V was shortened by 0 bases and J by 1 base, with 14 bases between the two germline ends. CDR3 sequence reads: CASSLGRSWGSNQPQHF. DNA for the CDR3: TGTGCCAGCAGCTTGGGTCGGTCATGGGGCAGCAATCAGCCCCAGCATTTT.

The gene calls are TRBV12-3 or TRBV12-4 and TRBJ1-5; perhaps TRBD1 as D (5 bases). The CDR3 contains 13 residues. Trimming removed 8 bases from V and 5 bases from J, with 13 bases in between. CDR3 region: CASSRQKDQPQHF. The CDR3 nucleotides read TGTGCCAGCTCCAGACAGAAAGATCAGCCCCAGCATTTT.

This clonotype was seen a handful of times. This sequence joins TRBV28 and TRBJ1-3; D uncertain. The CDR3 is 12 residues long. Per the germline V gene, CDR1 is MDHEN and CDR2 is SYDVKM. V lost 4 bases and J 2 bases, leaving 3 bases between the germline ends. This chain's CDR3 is CASSWAGNTIYF. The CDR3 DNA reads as TGTGCCAGCAGTTGGGCTGGAAACACCATATATTTT.

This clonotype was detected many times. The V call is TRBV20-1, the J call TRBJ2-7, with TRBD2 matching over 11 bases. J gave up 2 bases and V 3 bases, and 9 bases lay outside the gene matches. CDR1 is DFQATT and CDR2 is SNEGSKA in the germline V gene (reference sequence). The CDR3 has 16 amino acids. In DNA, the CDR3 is TGCAGTGCTAGCGAGTCTAATAGCGGGGGGGCCTACGAGCAGTACGTC. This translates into CSASESNSGGAYEQYV.

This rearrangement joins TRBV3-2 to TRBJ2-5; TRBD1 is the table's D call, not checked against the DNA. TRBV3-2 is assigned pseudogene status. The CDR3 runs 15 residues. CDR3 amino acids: CAQDQGQTYQETQYF. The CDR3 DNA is TGTGCCCAGGACCAGGGACAGACGTACCAAGAGACCCAGTACTTC.

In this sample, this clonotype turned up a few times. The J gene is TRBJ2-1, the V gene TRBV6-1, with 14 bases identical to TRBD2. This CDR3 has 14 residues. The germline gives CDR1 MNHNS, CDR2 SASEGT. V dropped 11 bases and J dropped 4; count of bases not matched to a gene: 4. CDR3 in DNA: TGTGCCTTAGGACTAGCGGGGGGTTACAATGAGCAGTTCTTC. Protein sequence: CALGLAGGYNEQFF.

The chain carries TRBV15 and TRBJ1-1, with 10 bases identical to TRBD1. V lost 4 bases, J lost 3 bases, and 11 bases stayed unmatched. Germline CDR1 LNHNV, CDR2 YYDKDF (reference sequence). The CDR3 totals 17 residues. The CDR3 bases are TGTGCCACCAGCAAATCGGGGGACAGGGGTTCGCACACTGAAGCTTTCTTT. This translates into CATSKSGDRGSHTEAFF. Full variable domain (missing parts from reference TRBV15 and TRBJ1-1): DAMVIQNPRYQVTQFGKPVTLSCSQTLNHNVMYWYQQKSSQAPKLLFHYYDKDFNNEADTPDNFQSRRPNTSFCFLDIRSPGLGDTAMYLCATSKSGDRGSHTEAFFGQGTRLTVV.

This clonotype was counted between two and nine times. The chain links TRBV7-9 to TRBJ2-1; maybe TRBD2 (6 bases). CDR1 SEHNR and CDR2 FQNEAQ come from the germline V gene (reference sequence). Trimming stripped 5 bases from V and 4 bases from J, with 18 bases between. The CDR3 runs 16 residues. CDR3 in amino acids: CASSPRGTTAYNEQFF. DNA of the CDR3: TGTGCCAGCAGCCCCCGGGGGACGACAGCATACAATGAGCAGTTCTTC.

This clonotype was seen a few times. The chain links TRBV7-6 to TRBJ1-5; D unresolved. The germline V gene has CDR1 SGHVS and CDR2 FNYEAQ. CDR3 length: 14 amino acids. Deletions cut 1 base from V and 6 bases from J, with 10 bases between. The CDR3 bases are TGTGCCAGCAGCTTAGAGTCCCAGATTCAGCCCCAGCATTTT. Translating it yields CASSLESQIQPQHF.

This CDR3 is CASSGRQGMAEKLFF. The CDR3 DNA reads as TGTGCCAGCAGCGGTCGACAGGGAATGGCAGAAAAACTGTTTTTT. The V call is TRBV7-2, the J call TRBJ1-4; 7 nucleotides line up with TRBD1. The V and J ends lost 5 bases and 8 bases, in that order; junction bases with no gene match: 11. Germline CDR1 and CDR2: SGHTA and FQGNSA. This CDR3 region has 15 residues.

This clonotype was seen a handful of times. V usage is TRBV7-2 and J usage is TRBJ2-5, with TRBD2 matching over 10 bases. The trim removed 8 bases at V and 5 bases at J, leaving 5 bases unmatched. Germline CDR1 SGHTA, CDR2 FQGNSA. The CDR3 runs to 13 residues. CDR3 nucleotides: TGTGCCAGCCGGCTAGCGGGGGCGGAGACCCAGTACTTC. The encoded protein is CASRLAGAETQYF.

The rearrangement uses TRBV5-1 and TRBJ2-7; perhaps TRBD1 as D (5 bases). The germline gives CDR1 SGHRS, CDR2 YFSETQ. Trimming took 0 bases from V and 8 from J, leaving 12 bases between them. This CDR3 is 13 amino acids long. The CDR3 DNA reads TGCGCCAGCAGCTTGGCAGGGATGAGCAAGCAGTACTTC. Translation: CASSLAGMSKQYF.